The 10 T cell receptor beta chains given below trace back to one sample, sequenced in a study of T cells in Graves' hyperthyroidism and ophthalmopathy. TCR beta CDR3 sequences were amplified from RNA transcripts. The study used the HTBI primer set for a first-round RT-PCR of the TCR CDR3. Using its own MiXCR run on the multiplex PCR reads, TCRdb lists one record per CDR3 protein. In the table there are about 700,000 distinct CDR3 sequences, 13% to 15% of which are singletons. Sequenced sample: blood. The receptor set was obtained from a woman in her late teens or twenties with Graves' hyperthyroidism.

This clonotype was detected only a few times. The chain recombines TRBV20-1 with TRBJ1-2, with a possible D match to TRBD1 (6 bases). In germline, CDR1 is DFQATT, CDR2 SNEGSKA (reference sequence). CDR3 length equals 14 residues. Trimming shortened V by 5 bases and J by 4 bases, and 17 bases separated the two germline ends. Here the CDR3 DNA reads TGCAGTGCTGTCCACCGGGACAAGCTCTATGGCTACACCTTC. This encodes CSAVHRDKLYGYTF.

The chain uses TRBV18 and TRBJ2-5; 9 bases agree with TRBD2. The ends lost 1 base at V and 5 bases at J; junction bases unmatched: 5. Germline CDR1 KGHSH, CDR2 LQKENI. The CDR3 is 15 amino acids. CDR3 sequence (DNA): TGTGCCAGCTCACCACTAGCGGGAGAATGGGAGACCCAGTACTTC. This encodes CASSPLAGEWETQYF.

This clonotype was seen a single time. This chain joins TRBV19 and TRBJ1-1; 8 bases align to TRBD1. The CDR3 has 13 amino acids. V was clipped by 6 bases and J by 11 bases; unmatched bases: 11. Germline V gene data show CDR1 as LNHDA and CDR2 as SQIVND (reference sequence). This CDR3 reads CASSFGTGGKAFF. In DNA form, the CDR3 reads TGTGCCAGTAGCTTTGGGACAGGCGGGAAGGCTTTCTTT. Full variable domain (outside the CDR3, taken from reference TRBV19 and TRBJ1-1): DGGITQSPKYLFRKEGQNVTLSCEQNLNHDAMYWYRQDPGQGLRLIYYSQIVNDFQKGDIAEGYSVSREKKESFPLTVTSAQKNPTAFYLCASSFGTGGKAFFGQGTRLTVV.

The chain carries TRBV12-3 or TRBV12-4 and TRBJ2-5; D uncertain. Trimming pared 4 bases from V and 3 bases from J, leaving 12 bases between. There are 14 residues in the CDR3. The CDR3 region is CASSSQSPKETQYF. The CDR3 region has the DNA TGTGCCAGCAGTTCACAGAGTCCCAAAGAGACCCAGTACTTC.

The table lists this clonotype with a few counts. This chain joins TRBV7-9 and TRBJ2-1; unclear D gene. CDR3 length: 13 residues. Germline CDR1 is SEHNR and CDR2 is FQNEAQ (reference sequence). The ends were cut back, 3 bases at V and 6 bases at J, with 9 bases in the middle. DNA for the CDR3: TGTGCCAGCAGCTTCAGACCAAGCAATGAGCAGTTCTTC. Its translation: CASSFRPSNEQFF.

There are many counts of this clonotype. The chain employs TRBV28 and TRBJ2-1, with TRBD1 as a possible D gene (5 bases). The CDR3 consists of 10 residues. Trimming pared 10 bases from V and 5 bases from J, leaving 6 bases between. Per the germline V gene, CDR1 is MDHEN and CDR2 is SYDVKM. In DNA, the CDR3 is TGTGCCACAGGGAACAATGAGCAGTTCTTC. It codes for CATGNNEQFF.

The V and J genes are TRBV10-3 and TRBJ1-1, with D tentatively TRBD1 (5 bases). The CDR3 has 13 amino acids. The ends were cut back, 6 bases at V and 8 bases at J, with 16 bases in the middle. Per the germline V gene, CDR1 is ENHRY and CDR2 is SYGVKD. The CDR3 protein is CAISQVPGLEAFF. The CDR3 bases are TGTGCCATCAGCCAAGTACCGGGGCTCGAAGCTTTCTTT.

This clonotype showed up many times. The rearrangement links TRBV28 to TRBJ2-7, with a weak D call TRBD1 (6 bases). Trimming shortened V by 7 bases and J by 1 base, and 14 bases separated the two germline ends. Germline V CDR1 and CDR2: MDHEN, SYDVKM. The CDR3 is 14 residues long. CDR3 sequence: CASKDPQGSYEQYF. CDR3 nucleotides: TGTGCCAGCAAAGACCCCCAGGGGTCCTACGAGCAGTACTTC. The full variable domain, in which reference TRBV28 and TRBJ2-7 provide the parts outside the CDR3, is DVKVTQSSRYLVKRTGEKVFLECVQDMDHENMFWYRQDPGLGLRLIYFSYDVKMKEKGDIPEGYSVSREKKERFSLILESASTNQTSMYLCASKDPQGSYEQYFGPGTRLTVT.

The genes are TRBV6-1 and TRBJ2-4; no clear D gene. The V end lost 5 bases, the J end lost 9 bases, and 23 bases lay between the germline ends. The CDR3 consists of 16 residues. Looked up from germline, CDR1 is MNHNS and CDR2 is SASEGT. The CDR3 nucleotides are TGTGCCAGCAGTTATTCTGCTCTAAAATGGGATAGCATTCAGTACTTC. Protein product: CASSYSALKWDSIQYF.

This clonotype was seen many times. The V and J genes are TRBV2 and TRBJ2-7, with 7 bases that match TRBD1. V was pared by 4 bases and J by 3 bases, with 12 bases of the junction left unmatched. Germline CDR1 and CDR2: SNHLY and FYNNEI. The CDR3 is 16 amino acids. CDR3 sequence reads: CASSGRDSKLSYEQYF. The CDR3 DNA follows: TGTGCCAGCAGTGGTCGGGACAGCAAGTTGAGCTACGAGCAGTACTTC. The complete variable domain, with remaining parts taken from reference TRBV2 and TRBJ2-7, reads EPEVTQTPSHQVTQMGQEVILRCVPISNHLYFYWYRQILGQKVEFLVSFYNNEISEKSEIFDDQFSVERPDGSNFTLKIRSTKLEDSAMYFCASSGRDSKLSYEQYFGPGTRLTVT.